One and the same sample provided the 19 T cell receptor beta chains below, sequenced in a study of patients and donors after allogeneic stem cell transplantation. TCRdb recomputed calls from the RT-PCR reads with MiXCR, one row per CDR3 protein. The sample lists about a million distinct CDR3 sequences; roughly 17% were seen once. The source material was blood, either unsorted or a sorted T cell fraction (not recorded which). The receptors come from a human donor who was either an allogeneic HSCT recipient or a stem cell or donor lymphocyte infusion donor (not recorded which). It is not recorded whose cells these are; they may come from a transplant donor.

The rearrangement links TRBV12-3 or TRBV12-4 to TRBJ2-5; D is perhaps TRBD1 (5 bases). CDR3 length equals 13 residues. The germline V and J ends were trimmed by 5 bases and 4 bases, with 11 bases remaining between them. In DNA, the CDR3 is TGTGCCAGCAGTCAAAGGGGCGGAGAGACCCAGTACTTC. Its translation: CASSQRGGETQYF.

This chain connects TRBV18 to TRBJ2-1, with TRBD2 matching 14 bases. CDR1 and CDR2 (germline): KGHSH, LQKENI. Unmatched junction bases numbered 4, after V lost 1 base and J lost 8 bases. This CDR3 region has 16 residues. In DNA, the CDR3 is TGTGCCAGCTCACCACGCGGACTAGCGGGGGGTGATGAGCAGTTCTTC. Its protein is CASSPRGLAGGDEQFF.

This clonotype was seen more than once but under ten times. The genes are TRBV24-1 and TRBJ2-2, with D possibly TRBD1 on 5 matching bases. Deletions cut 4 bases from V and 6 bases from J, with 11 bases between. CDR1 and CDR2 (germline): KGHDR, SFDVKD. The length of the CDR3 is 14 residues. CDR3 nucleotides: TGTGCCACCAGTGACGCAGGGAATCCCGGGGAGCTGTTTTTT. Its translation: CATSDAGNPGELFF.

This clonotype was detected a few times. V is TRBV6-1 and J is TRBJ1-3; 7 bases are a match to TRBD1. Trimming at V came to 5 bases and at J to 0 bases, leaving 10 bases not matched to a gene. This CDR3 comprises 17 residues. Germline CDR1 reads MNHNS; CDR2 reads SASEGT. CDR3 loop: CASSRTRQGGSGNTIYF. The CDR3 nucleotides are TGTGCCAGCAGTCGCACGCGACAGGGAGGCTCTGGAAACACCATATATTTT.

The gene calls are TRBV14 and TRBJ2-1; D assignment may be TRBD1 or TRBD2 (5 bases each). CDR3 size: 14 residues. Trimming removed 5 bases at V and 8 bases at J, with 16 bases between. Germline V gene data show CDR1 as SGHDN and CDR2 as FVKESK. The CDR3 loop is CASSKPQGPYEQFF. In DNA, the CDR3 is TGTGCCAGCAGCAAACCTCAGGGACCCTATGAGCAGTTCTTC.

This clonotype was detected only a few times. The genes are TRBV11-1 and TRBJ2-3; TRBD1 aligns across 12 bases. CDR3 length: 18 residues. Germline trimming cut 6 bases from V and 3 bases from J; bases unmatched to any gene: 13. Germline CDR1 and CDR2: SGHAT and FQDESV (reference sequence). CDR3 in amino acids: CASRLVVPGQGATDTQYF. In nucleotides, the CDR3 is TGTGCCAGCAGACTAGTGGTCCCGGGACAGGGGGCAACAGATACGCAGTATTTT.

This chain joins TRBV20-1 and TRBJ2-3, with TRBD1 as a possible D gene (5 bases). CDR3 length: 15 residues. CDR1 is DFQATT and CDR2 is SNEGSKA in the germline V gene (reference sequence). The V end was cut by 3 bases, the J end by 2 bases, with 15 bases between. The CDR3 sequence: CSASLRTPNTDTQYF. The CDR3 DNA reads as TGCAGTGCTAGTCTCCGGACACCCAACACAGATACGCAGTATTTT.

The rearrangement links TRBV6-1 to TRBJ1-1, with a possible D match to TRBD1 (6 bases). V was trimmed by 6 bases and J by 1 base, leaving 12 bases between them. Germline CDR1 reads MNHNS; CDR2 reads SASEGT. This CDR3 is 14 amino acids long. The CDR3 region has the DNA TGTGCCAGCAGGACAGGAGGGGAGAACACTGAAGCTTTCTTT. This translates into CASRTGGENTEAFF.

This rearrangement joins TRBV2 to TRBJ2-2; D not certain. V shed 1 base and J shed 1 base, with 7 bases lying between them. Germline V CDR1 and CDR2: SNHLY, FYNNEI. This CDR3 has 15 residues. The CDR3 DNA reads TGTGCCAGCAGTGAAGACTCGGGGAACACCGGGGAGCTGTTTTTT. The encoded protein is CASSEDSGNTGELFF.

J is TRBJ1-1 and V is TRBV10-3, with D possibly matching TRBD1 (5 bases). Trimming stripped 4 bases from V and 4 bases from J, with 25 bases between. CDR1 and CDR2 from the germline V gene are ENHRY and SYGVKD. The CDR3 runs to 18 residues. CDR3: CAISALPLSGPVGTEAFF. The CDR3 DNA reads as TGTGCCATCAGTGCCCTCCCCCTCTCAGGGCCCGTTGGCACTGAAGCTTTCTTT.

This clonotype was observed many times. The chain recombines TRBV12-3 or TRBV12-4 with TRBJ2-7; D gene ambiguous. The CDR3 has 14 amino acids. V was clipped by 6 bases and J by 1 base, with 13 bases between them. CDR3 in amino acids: CASSPLGGSYEQYF. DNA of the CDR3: TGTGCCAGCAGCCCATTGGGCGGATCCTACGAGCAGTACTTC.

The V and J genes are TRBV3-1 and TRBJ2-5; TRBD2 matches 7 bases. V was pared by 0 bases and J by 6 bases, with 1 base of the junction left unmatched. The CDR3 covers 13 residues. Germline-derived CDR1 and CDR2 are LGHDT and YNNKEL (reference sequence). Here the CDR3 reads CASSQETSQTQYF. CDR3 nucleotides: TGTGCCAGCAGCCAAGAGACTAGCCAGACCCAGTACTTC.

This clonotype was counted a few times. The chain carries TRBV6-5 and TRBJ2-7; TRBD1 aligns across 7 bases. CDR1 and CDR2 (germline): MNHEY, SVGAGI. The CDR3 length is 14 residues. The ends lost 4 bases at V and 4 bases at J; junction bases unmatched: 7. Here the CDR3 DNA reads TGTGCCAGCAGTTCCCGACAGGGTCATTACGAGCAGTACTTC. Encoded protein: CASSSRQGHYEQYF.

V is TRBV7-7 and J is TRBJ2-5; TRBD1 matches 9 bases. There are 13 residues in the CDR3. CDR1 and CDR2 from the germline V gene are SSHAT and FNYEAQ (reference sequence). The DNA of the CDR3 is TGTGCTAGCTGCCGGACAGGGGTGGAGACCCAGTACTTC. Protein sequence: CASCRTGVETQYF.

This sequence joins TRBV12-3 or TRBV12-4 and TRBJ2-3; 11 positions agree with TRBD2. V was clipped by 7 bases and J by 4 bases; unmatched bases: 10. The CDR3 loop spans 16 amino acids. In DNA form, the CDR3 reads TGTGCCAGCATCAATAGCGGGGGGGGCTTGCCAGATACGCAGTATTTT. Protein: CASINSGGGLPDTQYF.

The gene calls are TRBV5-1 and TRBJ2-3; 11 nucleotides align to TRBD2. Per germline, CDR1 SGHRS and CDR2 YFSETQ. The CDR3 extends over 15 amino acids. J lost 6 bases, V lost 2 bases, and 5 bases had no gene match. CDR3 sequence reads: CASSFTSGSHDTQYF. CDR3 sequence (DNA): TGCGCCAGCAGCTTTACTAGCGGGAGCCATGATACGCAGTATTTT.

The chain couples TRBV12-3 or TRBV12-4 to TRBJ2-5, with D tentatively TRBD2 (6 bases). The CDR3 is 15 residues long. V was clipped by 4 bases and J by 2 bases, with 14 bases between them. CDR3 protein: CASSSSGLSQETQYF. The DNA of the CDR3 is TGTGCCAGCAGTTCCTCCGGACTATCACAAGAGACCCAGTACTTC.

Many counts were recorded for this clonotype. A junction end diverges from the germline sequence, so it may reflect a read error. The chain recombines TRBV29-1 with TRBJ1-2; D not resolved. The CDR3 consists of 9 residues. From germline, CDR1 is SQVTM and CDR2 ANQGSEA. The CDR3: CSVQDGYTF. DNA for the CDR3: TGCAGCGTTCAAGATGGCTACACCTTC.

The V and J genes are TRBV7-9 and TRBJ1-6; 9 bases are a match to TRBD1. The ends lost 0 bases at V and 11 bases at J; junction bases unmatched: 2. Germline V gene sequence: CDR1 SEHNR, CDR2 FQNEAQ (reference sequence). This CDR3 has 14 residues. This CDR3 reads CASSLAGDRAPLHF. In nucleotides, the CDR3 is TGTGCCAGCAGCTTAGCTGGGGACAGGGCACCCCTCCACTTT. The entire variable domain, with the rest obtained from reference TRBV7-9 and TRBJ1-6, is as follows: DTGVSQNPRHKITKRGQNVTFRCDPISEHNRLYWYRQTLGQGPEFLTYFQNEAQLEKSRLLSDRFSAERPKGSFSTLEIQRTEQGDSAMYLCASSLAGDRAPLHFGNGTRLTVT.